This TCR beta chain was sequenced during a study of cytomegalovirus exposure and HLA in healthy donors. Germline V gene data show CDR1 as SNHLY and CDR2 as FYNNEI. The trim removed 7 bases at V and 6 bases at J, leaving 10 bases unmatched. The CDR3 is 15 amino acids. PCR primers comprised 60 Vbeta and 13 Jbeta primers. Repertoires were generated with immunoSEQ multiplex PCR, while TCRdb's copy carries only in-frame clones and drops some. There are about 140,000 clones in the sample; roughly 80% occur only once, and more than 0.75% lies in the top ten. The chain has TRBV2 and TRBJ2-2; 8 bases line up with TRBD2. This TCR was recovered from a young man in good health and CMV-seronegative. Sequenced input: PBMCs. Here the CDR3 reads CASTLGGGPPGELFF. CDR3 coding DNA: TGTGCCAGCACCCTCGGGGGGGGCCCCCCCGGGGAGCTGTTTTTT.